This TCR beta chain was profiled in a study of regulatory T cells in long-lasting Graves disease. Study-wide background: Antithyroid drug intake by newly diagnosed Graves' patients had lasted under 3 months.

For this clonotype: The junction departs from germline at one end; a sequencing error may be responsible.

Germline CDR1 reads SGHAT; CDR2 reads FQNNGV. CDR3 length: 16 amino acids. Construction of TCR beta libraries relied on iRepertoire HTBI primers and on Arm-PCR targeting CDR3 regions. Via MiXCR, TCRdb re-called the multiplex PCR reads, giving one row per CDR3 protein. The sample has fewer than 350,000 distinct CDR3 sequences, 15% to 20% seen once. Time point here: newly diagnosed GD, antithyroid drugs for less than 3 months. The authors made the TCR library using RNA they extracted from PBMCs. The chain recombines TRBV11-2 with TRBJ2-1; D is possibly TRBD2 (5 bases). This receptor was obtained from a female donor with Graves disease. This specimen consisted of peripheral blood mononuclear cells (PBMCs), obtained at new diagnosis, from a patient treated with antithyroid drugs. The CDR3, as DNA: TGTGCCAGCAGCTGGTCGGCGGGCCATAGGTACAATGAGCATTTCTTC. Amino acids: CASSWSAGHRYNEHFF.